A selection of T cell receptor beta chains follows, all from one sample in a study of regulatory T cells in long-lasting Graves disease. TCRdb re-analysed the multiplex PCR reads in MiXCR, keeping a single row per CDR3 protein. The table has about 340,000 distinct CDR3 sequences, around a fifth seen once. Sequenced here: peripheral blood mononuclear cells (PBMCs), sampled when the disease was refractory, from a patient treated with antithyroid drugs. Receptors were obtained from a female donor with Graves disease. Each CDR3 is given with its conserved first and last residue. Each record gives: D gene, J gene, V gene, clone size, CDR3 DNA, CDR3 protein. A D gene is named only where the DNA matches it firmly. A clone size is listed for some rows: how often the clone was seen (once, few, many), or a class if it is expanded.

. TRBJ1-2 TRBV13 . TGTGCCAGCAGCTATGGATCATGGGTCTACACCTTC CASSYGSWVYTF
TRBD1 TRBJ2-7 TRBV18 few TGTGCCAGCTCACAAACAGGGGTCGAGCAGTACTTC CASSQTGVEQYF
. TRBJ1-1 TRBV5-1 once TGCGCCAGCGGCTTGGTAGGTCCGGCCAGACACACTGAAGCTTTCTTT CASGLVGPARHTEAFF
TRBD1 TRBJ2-2 TRBV10-3 . TGTGCCATCAGCCGGGGACAGGAGGCGAACACCGGGGAGCCGTTTTTT CAISRGQEANTGEPFF
. TRBJ2-5 TRBV12-3/TRBV12-4 many TGTGCCAGCAGGCAACAAGAGACCCAGTACTTC CASRQQETQYF
. TRBJ1-1 TRBV9 few TGTGCCAGCAGCGCCTCCCCGGCAACCTACACTGAAGCTTTCTTT CASSASPATYTEAFF
. TRBJ2-5 TRBV18 . TGTGCCAGCTCACCGTTGGGAACCCAAGAGACCCAGTACTTC CASSPLGTQETQYF
TRBD1 TRBJ2-2 TRBV3-1 many TGTGCCAGCAGCCAAGAGCACGGTTTCGATTGGACAGGAGGATCCGGGGAGCTGTTTTTT CASSQEHGFDWTGGSGELFF
TRBD1 TRBJ1-6 TRBV20-1 . TGCAGTGTTCGCACAGGGGTATTCTCACCCCTCCACTTT CSVRTGVFSPLHF
. TRBJ2-4 TRBV5-1 many TGCGCCAGCGACATGACTGTTTTTACAATAGCCAAAAACATTCAGTACTTC CASDMTVFTIAKNIQYF
TRBD1 TRBJ2-7 TRBV7-2 . TGTGCCAGCAGCTTAGGGAGCTACAGGGGCGAGCAGTACTTC CASSLGSYRGEQYF
. TRBJ1-5 TRBV18 few TGTGCCAGCTCATCCGTGCCGGAGGGTCAGCCCCAGCATTTT CASSSVPEGQPQHF
. TRBJ2-7 TRBV20-1 few TGCAGTGGGGGAGAGGGTTACTTCTACGAGCAGTACTTC CSGGEGYFYEQYF
TRBD1 TRBJ1-4 TRBV7-3 many TGTGCCAGCAGCTCATCGAGGGAGACAGGGGGGAATGAAAAACTGTTTTTT CASSSSRETGGNEKLFF
. TRBJ2-5 TRBV4-1 . TGCGCCAGCAGCCAAATTTATGGGGACCCCACCCAGTACTTC CASSQIYGDPTQYF
. TRBJ2-1 TRBV7-2 . TGTGCCAGCAGCTTAGAGGCGGGGAATTACAATGAGCAGTTCTTC CASSLEAGNYNEQFF
TRBD2 TRBJ2-5 TRBV12-3/TRBV12-4 many TGTGCCAGCAGCCCCGGGACTAGCAGGGAGACCCAGTACTTC CASSPGTSRETQYF
. TRBJ1-6 TRBV5-1 . TGCGCCAGCAGCTCCGGCTCCAGTTCACCCCTCCACTTT CASSSGSSSPLHF
. TRBJ1-1 TRBV5-1 few TGCGCCAGCAGCTTGGTAGGTCCGGCCAGACACACTGAAGCTTTCTTT CASSLVGPARHTEAFF
TRBD1 TRBJ1-5 TRBV18 few TGTGCCAGCTCAGCAAAGAGGGGGCTTGATCAGCCCCAGCATTTT CASSAKRGLDQPQHF
TRBD2 TRBJ2-5 TRBV5-4 . TGTGCCAGCAGCTTGGATCCGGGAGGGATGGAGACCCAGTACTTC CASSLDPGGMETQYF
. TRBJ1-1 TRBV24-1 few TGTGCCACCCGCACTGAAGCTTTCTTT CATRTEAFF
. TRBJ1-1 TRBV19 . TGTGCCAGTAGTATTGCCGGGGGTCGTGAAGCTTTCTTT CASSIAGGREAFF
. TRBJ1-3 TRBV5-1 few TGCGCCAGCAGCTTGGCCGGACGAAACACCATATATTTT CASSLAGRNTIYF
TRBD1 TRBJ1-1 TRBV19 few TGTGCCAGTAGTACAGCAGGGGGTAACACTGAAGCTTTCTTT CASSTAGGNTEAFF
. TRBJ2-6 TRBV18 few TGTGCCAGCTCACGTCCAGGGTCTGGGGCCAACGTCCTGACTTTC CASSRPGSGANVLTF
. TRBJ2-7 TRBV19 few TGTGCCAGTAGTATTCAGGCTTCCTACGAGCAGTACTTC CASSIQASYEQYF
. TRBJ1-5 TRBV7-9 few TGTGCCAGCAGCAGTTCCGATCTAGGGCCTAATCAGCCCCAGCATTTT CASSSSDLGPNQPQHF
TRBD1 TRBJ2-5 TRBV6-5 many TGTGCCAGCAGTTACCCTCGGCAGGGGGTAGAAAGAGAGACCCAGTACTTC CASSYPRQGVERETQYF
. TRBJ1-1 TRBV11-3 many TGTGCCAGCAGCTTTGGGTACCAGATGAACACTGAAGCTTTCTTT CASSFGYQMNTEAFF
. TRBJ1-1 TRBV2 many TGTGCCAGCACAGGGGAGGGAAGGGGCACTGAAGCTTTCTTT CASTGEGRGTEAFF
. TRBJ1-1 TRBV9 few TGTGCCAGCAGCGCCCTAACAGGGTCGGGCACTGAAGCTTTCTTT CASSALTGSGTEAFF
. TRBJ2-7 TRBV25-1 many TGTGCCAGCAGGACCGACTTAGGCGAGCAGTACTTC CASRTDLGEQYF
. TRBJ1-2 TRBV7-2 few TGTGCCAGCAGCTTAGGTCACAGAACTGCATCTATCTACACCTTC CASSLGHRTASIYTF
TRBD1 TRBJ2-7 TRBV24-1 many TGTGCCACCAGTGGGCGGACAGGGGGCGATTCCTACGAGCAGTACTTC CATSGRTGGDSYEQYF
TRBD2 TRBJ2-3 TRBV29-1 . TGCAGCGTGAACGGACTAGCGGGTTGGGACACAGATACGCAGTATTTT CSVNGLAGWDTDTQYF
. TRBJ1-5 TRBV9 . TGTGCCAGCAGCAGGGGTGGTGCTCAGCCCCAGCATTTT CASSRGGAQPQHF
TRBD1 TRBJ2-2 TRBV29-1 many TGCAGCGCAAGGACAGGGGGGGGAAACACCGGGGAGCTGTTTTTT CSARTGGGNTGELFF
TRBD2 TRBJ2-7 TRBV5-4 . TGTGCCAGCAGCCAAGAACGGGGGCCACTAGCGGGAGCGGGTGAGCAGTACTTC CASSQERGPLAGAGEQYF
. TRBJ2-7 TRBV6-2/TRBV6-3 many TGTGCCAGCAGTTACAATCCGGGTTCCTACGAGCAGTACTTC CASSYNPGSYEQYF
TRBD1 TRBJ1-2 TRBV28 many TGTGCCAGCAGTTTAGCACGAATCCACCTCACCGGGACAGGGGGGGGCGGCTACACCTTC CASSLARIHLTGTGGGGYTF
. TRBJ2-2 TRBV20-1 once TGCAGGGCTCGCCCTAAGAACACCGGGGAGCTGTTTTTT CRARPKNTGELFF
. TRBJ1-4 TRBV19 . TGTGCCAGTAGTATACTGGGGGGGTTAGGCGAAAAACTGTTTTTT CASSILGGLGEKLFF
TRBD2 TRBJ2-5 TRBV11-3 many TGTGCCAGCAGCTCACCCCCCGCCCGGCCTAGCGGGGGGACACAAGAGACCCAGTACTTC CASSSPPARPSGGTQETQYF
TRBD1 TRBJ1-4 TRBV7-9 many TGTGCCAGCAGCGGTGGGACAGGGGGCAGCGAAAAACTGTTTTTT CASSGGTGGSEKLFF
TRBD2 TRBJ2-7 TRBV15 many TGTGCCACCAGCAGATTAGCGGGAGGGTTTACCCACGAGCAGTACTTC CATSRLAGGFTHEQYF
TRBD2 TRBJ2-7 TRBV28 many TGTGCCAGCAGTGCGGGACTAATCTACGAGCAGTACTTC CASSAGLIYEQYF
. TRBJ1-1 TRBV18 few TGTGCCAGCTCTTCAACAGGGATGGGGACTGAAGCTTTCTTT CASSSTGMGTEAFF
. TRBJ1-6 TRBV7-3 many TGTGCCAGCAGCTTAGGGGGTTCACCCCTCCACTTT CASSLGGSPLHF
. TRBJ2-7 TRBV27 many TGTGCCAGCAGTTCTAGACAGTTTACTCTTAGCGAGCAGTACTTC CASSSRQFTLSEQYF